This section outlines one T cell receptor beta chain sequence together with its context. What it binds is not known. The table came from immunoSEQ multiplex PCR; TCRdb's copy has only in-frame clones and leaves some out. Found here are about 600,000 clones, nearly 97% of them singletons; the top ten hold over 0.09%. V lost 2 bases and J 8 bases, leaving 15 bases between the germline ends. CDR1 and CDR2 from the germline V gene are MNHNS and SASEGT. The CDR3 runs 14 residues. CD45RO negativity and positive selection for CCR7 defined naive CD8 cells, a population that excluded terminally differentiated effector memory CD45RA+ cells. Participating donors were healthy, HIV-negative adults free of recent acute infections or vaccinations. The data are from a study of shared clonotypes between healthy human individuals. Study-level background: Donors, aged 18 to 49, were a couple of women and a few men. Findings and caveats of the study: Generation probabilities of non-shared clonotypes were lower (relative to those shared by all four donors). Clonotypes that were shared across a few donors made up approximately 5.1% of naive CD4 clonotypes.

This receptor was identified in a woman in her 30s in good health. The source material was naive CD8+ T cells sorted from blood. This chain uses TRBV6-1 with TRBJ1-2, with D possibly matching TRBD1 (5 bases). The CDR3: CASSEYGRVEGYTF. For the CDR3, the DNA is TGTGCCAGCAGTGAATACGGCAGGGTCGAGGGCTACACCTTC.